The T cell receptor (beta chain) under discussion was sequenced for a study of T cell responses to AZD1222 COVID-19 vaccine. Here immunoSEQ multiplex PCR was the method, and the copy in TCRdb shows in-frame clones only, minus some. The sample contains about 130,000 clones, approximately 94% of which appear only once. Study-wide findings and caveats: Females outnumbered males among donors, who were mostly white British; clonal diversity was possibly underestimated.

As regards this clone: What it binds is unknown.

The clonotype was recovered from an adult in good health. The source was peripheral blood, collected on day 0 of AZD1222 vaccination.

CDR3 in amino acids: CASNLLAAYNEQFF. CDR3 nucleotides: TGTGCCAGCAACCTCTTAGCGGCATACAATGAGCAGTTCTTC. The V gene is TRBV21-1, the J gene TRBJ2-1; the table calls TRBD2, which could not be checked here. TRBV21-1 is an annotated pseudogene. The CDR3 is 14 amino acids.